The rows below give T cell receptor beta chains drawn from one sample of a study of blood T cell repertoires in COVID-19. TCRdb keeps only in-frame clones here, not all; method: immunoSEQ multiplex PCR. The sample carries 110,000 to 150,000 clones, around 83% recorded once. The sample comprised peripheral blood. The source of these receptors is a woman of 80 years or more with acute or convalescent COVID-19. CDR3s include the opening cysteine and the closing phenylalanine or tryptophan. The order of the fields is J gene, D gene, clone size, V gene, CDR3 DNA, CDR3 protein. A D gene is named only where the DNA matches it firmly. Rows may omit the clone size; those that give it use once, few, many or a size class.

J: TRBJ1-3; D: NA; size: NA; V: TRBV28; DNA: TGTGCCAGCAGTATCTGGGGCGGGGGGCTAGGAAACACCATATATTTT; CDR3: CASSIWGGGLGNTIYF
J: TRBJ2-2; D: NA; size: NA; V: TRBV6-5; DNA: TGTGCCAGCAGTATCTTTGCGGGTGGCACCGGGGAGCTGTTTTTT; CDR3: CASSIFAGGTGELFF
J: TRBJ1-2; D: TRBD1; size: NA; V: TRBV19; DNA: TGTGCCAGTAGCCCTGCTGGGGACAGGGGGCTATATGGCTACACCTTC; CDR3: CASSPAGDRGLYGYTF
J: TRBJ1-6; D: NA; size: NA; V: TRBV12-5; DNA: TGTGCTAGTGGTTTCCGCTCCCGGGGGGGATATAATTCACCCCTCCACTTT; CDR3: CASGFRSRGGYNSPLHF
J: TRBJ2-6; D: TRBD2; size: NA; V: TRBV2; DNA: TGTGCCAGCGCAAGCGGGGGGTCCCCCGGGGCCAACGTCCTGACTTTC; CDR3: CASASGGSPGANVLTF
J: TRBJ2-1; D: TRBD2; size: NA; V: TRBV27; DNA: TGTGCCAGCAGTTCGACTAGCGGGAGACGGAATGAGCAGTTCTTC; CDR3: CASSSTSGRRNEQFF
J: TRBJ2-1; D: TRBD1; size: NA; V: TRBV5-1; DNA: TGCGCCAGCAGCTTGGGGGACAGCTACAATGAGCAGTTCTTC; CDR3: CASSLGDSYNEQFF
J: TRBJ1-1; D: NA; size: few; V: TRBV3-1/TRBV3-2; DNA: TGTGCCAGCAGGCTCACAGGAATTAACACTGAAGCTTTCTTT; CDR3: CASRLTGINTEAFF
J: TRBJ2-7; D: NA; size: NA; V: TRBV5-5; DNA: TGTGCCAGCAGCTTAGGACAGATTAGCTCCTACGAGCAGTACTTC; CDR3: CASSLGQISSYEQYF
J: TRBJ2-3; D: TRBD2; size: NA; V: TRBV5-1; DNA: TGCGCCAGCAGCTTTGGACTAGCAGCACGCACAGATACGCAGTATTTT; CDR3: CASSFGLAARTDTQYF
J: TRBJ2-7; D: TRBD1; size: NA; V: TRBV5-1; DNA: TGCGCCAGCAGCTGGGACAGGCTCTCCTACGAGCAGTACTTC; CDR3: CASSWDRLSYEQYF
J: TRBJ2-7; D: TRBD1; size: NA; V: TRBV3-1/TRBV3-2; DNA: TGTGCCAGCAGTGGGGACAGGACCTACGAGCAGTACTTC; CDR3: CASSGDRTYEQYF
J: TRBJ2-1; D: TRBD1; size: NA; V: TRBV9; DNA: TGTGCCAGCAGCGTATCCCTGGGACAGGGGTACAATGAGCAGTTCTTC; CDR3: CASSVSLGQGYNEQFF
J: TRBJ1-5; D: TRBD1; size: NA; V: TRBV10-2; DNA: TGCGCCAGCAGACGGGACAGTGATAGCAATCAGCCCCAGCATTTT; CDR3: CASRRDSDSNQPQHF
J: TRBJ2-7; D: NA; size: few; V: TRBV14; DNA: TGTGCCAGCAGCCAAGATGAGGGTCTCGGGCAGTACTTC; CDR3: CASSQDEGLGQYF
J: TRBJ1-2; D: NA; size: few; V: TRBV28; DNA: TGTGCCAGCAGGGACAGTGCCTATGGCTACACCTTC; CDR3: CASRDSAYGYTF
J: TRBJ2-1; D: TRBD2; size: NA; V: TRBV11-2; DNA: TGTGCCAGCACGGGGCCGGGACTAGCGGGAGCCCGTGGCAATGAGCAGTTCTTC; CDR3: CASTGPGLAGARGNEQFF
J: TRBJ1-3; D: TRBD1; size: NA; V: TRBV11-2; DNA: TGTGCCAGCAGCTACCCCACCAGGGACAGGGGTCGAAACACCATATATTTT; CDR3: CASSYPTRDRGRNTIYF
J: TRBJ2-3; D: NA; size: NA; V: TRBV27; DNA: TGTGCCAGCAGACCCAGCCCGGGACAAGGTGACACAGATACGCAGTATTTT; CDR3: CASRPSPGQGDTDTQYF
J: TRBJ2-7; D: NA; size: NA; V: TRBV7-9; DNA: TGTGCCAGCAGCCCCCAGGACTACGAGCAGTACTTC; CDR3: CASSPQDYEQYF
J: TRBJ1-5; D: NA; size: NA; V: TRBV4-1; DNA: TGCGCCAGCAGCCAAGATCGTAATCAGCCCCAGCATTTT; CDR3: CASSQDRNQPQHF
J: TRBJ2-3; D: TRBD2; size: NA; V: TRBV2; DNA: TGTGCCAGCATCGAGCGGGGGGGAACAGATACGCAGTATTTT; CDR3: CASIERGGTDTQYF
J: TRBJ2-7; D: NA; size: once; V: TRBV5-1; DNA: TGCGCCAGCAGCTTGTCGGGGGGCCCCTACGAGCAGTACTTC; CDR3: CASSLSGGPYEQYF
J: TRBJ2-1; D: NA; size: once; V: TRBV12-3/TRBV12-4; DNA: TGTGCCAGCAGCCCGGGTCACAATGAGCAGTTCTTC; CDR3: CASSPGHNEQFF
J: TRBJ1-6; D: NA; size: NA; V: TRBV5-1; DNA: TGCGCCAGCAGCTTTGACAGTAACTATTCACCCCTCCACTTT; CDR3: CASSFDSNYSPLHF
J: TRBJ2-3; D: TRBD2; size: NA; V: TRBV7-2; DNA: TGTGCCAGCAGCTCTGCTAGCGGGCGCACAGATACGCAGTATTTT; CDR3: CASSSASGRTDTQYF
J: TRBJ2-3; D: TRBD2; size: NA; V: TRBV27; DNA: TGTGCCAGCAGTTTCCTAGCGGGGGCCCCAGATACGCAGTATTTT; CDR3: CASSFLAGAPDTQYF
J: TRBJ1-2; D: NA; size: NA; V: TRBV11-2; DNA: TGTGCCAGCAGCTTTGGGCAGAACTCGAACTATGGCTACACCTTC; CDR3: CASSFGQNSNYGYTF
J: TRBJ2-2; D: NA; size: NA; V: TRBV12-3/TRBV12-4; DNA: TGTGCCAGCAGTTTAAGGTCCCAGGCCCTGTTTTTT; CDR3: CASSLRSQALFF
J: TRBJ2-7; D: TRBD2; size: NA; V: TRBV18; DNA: TGTGCCAGCTCACCAGGACTAGCGGCGACCTACGAGCAGTACTTC; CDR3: CASSPGLAATYEQYF
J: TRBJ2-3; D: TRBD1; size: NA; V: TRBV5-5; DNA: TGTGCCAGCAGCTTGCTAACCCAGGGGGGCACAGATACGCAGTATTTT; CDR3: CASSLLTQGGTDTQYF
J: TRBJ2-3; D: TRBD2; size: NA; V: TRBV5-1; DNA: TGCGCCAGCAGCCCTAGCGGGGGGGCTGGGGATACGCAGTATTTT; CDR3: CASSPSGGAGDTQYF
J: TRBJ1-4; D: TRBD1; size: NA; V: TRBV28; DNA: TGTGCCAGCAGTATAGGGGGGACAGGGTTGGAAAAACTGTTTTTT; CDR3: CASSIGGTGLEKLFF
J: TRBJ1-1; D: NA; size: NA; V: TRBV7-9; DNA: TGTGCCAGCAGCGCAGACATTTTTATTGCTGAAGCTTTCTTT; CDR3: CASSADIFIAEAFF
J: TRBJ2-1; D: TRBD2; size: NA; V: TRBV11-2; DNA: TGTGCCAGCAGCTCTCTAGCGGGGCGTAGAAATGAGCAGTTCTTC; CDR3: CASSSLAGRRNEQFF